Below, one T cell receptor beta chain is given with its context. Antigen unknown. Repertoires were generated with immunoSEQ multiplex PCR, while TCRdb's copy carries only in-frame clones and drops some. The top ten hold 2.5% of the sample, which has under 95,000 clones, 89% seen once. V lost 4 bases, J lost 0 bases, and 16 bases lay in between. Germline loops: CDR1 MNHEY, CDR2 SMNVEV (reference sequence). This CDR3 spans 16 amino acids. The record originates from a study of graft-versus-host responses after intestinal transplantation. Study details: All recipients were given anti-thymocyte globulin induction, and tacrolimus and steroids were then administered for around three years.

Study-wide points: There were GvH clones found in recipient marrow, and some of them appeared first in ileum or blood.

The sample here was unstimulated CD8+ T cells sorted from spleen or lymph node cells, taken before intestinal transplant. The chain is built from TRBV27 and TRBJ2-7; unclear D gene. The TCR sequence derives from a human donor who received an intestinal transplant. The CDR3 protein is CASSSSCRLSSYEQYF. CDR3 DNA sequence: TGTGCCAGCAGTTCGTCCTGCCGGTTAAGCTCCTACGAGCAGTACTTC.